This T cell receptor (beta chain) was recorded in a study of long-term antiretroviral therapy in people with HIV. Study-level findings and limits: Following ART, diversity rose but still fell short of transplant donor controls.

Of note for this clone: Its matching antigen is unknown.

At survey level, the immunoSEQ assay was run in its v3.0 version. Clones were sequenced by immunoSEQ multiplex PCR, and TCRdb holds only the in-frame ones, with some missing. The sample lists approximately 39,000 clones, over 80% seen once, with 5.2% in the top ten. This sequence was found in a man aged 18 to 30 with HIV. The material sequenced was unsorted PBMCs, taken 1.5 years after starting antiretroviral therapy.

This CDR3 is CASSLSSSGRDTQYF. The CDR3 DNA is TGCGCCAGCAGCTTGTCGTCTAGCGGGAGAGATACGCAGTATTTT. The chain couples TRBV5-1 to TRBJ2-3, with TRBD2 matching over 10 bases. The germline V gene encodes CDR1 SGHRS and CDR2 YFSETQ. The trim removed 1 base at V and 5 bases at J, leaving 4 bases unmatched. CDR3 length: 15 residues.